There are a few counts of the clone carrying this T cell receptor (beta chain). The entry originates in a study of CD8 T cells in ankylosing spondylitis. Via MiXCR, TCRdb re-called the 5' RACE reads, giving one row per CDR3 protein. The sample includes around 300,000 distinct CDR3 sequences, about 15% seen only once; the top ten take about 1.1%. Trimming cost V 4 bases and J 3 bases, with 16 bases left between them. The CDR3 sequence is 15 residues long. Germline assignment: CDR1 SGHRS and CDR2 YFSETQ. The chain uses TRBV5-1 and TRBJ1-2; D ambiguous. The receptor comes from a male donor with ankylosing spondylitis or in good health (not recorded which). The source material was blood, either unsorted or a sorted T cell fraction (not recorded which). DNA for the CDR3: TGCGCCAGCAGCCCGACGGCTCAAGTGGACTATGGCTACACCTTC. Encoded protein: CASSPTAQVDYGYTF.